The 18 T cell receptor beta chains below come from one sample, sequenced in a study of identical twins. Each CDR3 protein gets one entry after TCRdb re-called the 5' RACE reads with MiXCR. Of about 280,000 distinct CDR3 sequences listed, about 8.1% are singletons. The data were also submitted as part of a second study, on yellow fever vaccine responses in identical twins.

Material: memory (CD45RO+) T cells sorted from blood. These receptors all stem from a woman aged 18-29 years in good health.

This clonotype came up many times. This sequence joins TRBV12-3 or TRBV12-4 and TRBJ2-4; D may be TRBD1 (5 bases). CDR3 length: 17 amino acids. Trimming cost V 7 bases and J 6 bases, with 25 bases left between them. Here the CDR3 DNA reads TGTGCCAGCACCTTAGGACAATCAAGGGGCATGGGAAACATTCAGTACTTC. Translating it yields CASTLGQSRGMGNIQYF.

This clonotype was counted a single time. J is TRBJ2-7 and V is TRBV6-1; 10 bases match TRBD2. From germline, CDR1 is MNHNS and CDR2 SASEGT. V lost 3 bases and J lost 2; bases outside the gene matches: 10. The CDR3 is 17 residues long. CDR3 sequence: CASSDGSGRTLAYEQYF. CDR3 bases: TGTGCCAGCAGTGATGGTAGCGGGAGGACCCTTGCCTACGAGCAGTACTTC.

This clonotype has ten or more counts. The chain combines TRBV5-5 with TRBJ2-7; 8 nucleotides match TRBD2. Germline-derived CDR1 and CDR2 are SGHKS and YYEKEE (reference sequence). The V and J ends lost 2 bases and 5 bases, in that order; junction bases with no gene match: 3. The length of the CDR3 is 13 residues. The CDR3 DNA reads as TGTGCCAGCAGCTTTTCCGGGGGGGACGAGCAGTACGTC. Amino acid sequence: CASSFSGGDEQYV.

This clonotype showed up just a few times. The chain couples TRBV3-1 to TRBJ1-6; tentatively, D is TRBD1 (5 bases). Germline CDR1 is LGHDT and CDR2 is YNNKEL (reference sequence). Between the trimmed V and J ends, which lost 1 base and 7 bases, there was a span of 11 bases. The CDR3 contains 15 residues. CDR3 in amino acids: CASSQGTGSNSPLHF. The CDR3 DNA follows: TGTGCCAGCAGCCAAGGTACAGGCTCAAATTCACCCCTCCACTTT.

This clonotype was counted only a few times. The chain uses TRBV20-1 and TRBJ2-1, with TRBD2 matching over 14 bases. The CDR3 has 15 amino acids. Germline V gives CDR1 DFQATT, CDR2 SNEGSKA (reference sequence). CDR3 protein: CSTTRTSGRYNEQFF. CDR3 coding DNA: TGCAGCACAACCCGGACTAGCGGGAGGTACAATGAGCAGTTCTTC.

This clonotype was seen repeatedly, ten times or more. CDR3 DNA sequence: TGTGCCATCAGTGTCGGACAGGGGAAAGAGACCCAGTACTTC. Translated, it gives CAISVGQGKETQYF. This sequence joins TRBV10-3 and TRBJ2-5; TRBD1 matches at 9 bases. The germline V gene has CDR1 ENHRY and CDR2 SYGVKD. After removal of 4 bases from V and 3 bases from J, the junction contained 3 bases not matched to a gene. The CDR3 is made up of 14 amino acids.

This clonotype showed up just once. The chain recombines TRBV20-1 with TRBJ2-4; TRBD1 agrees at 7 bases. The germline CDR1 and CDR2 sequences are DFQATT and SNEGSKA (reference sequence). V lost 4 bases and J lost 8; bases outside the gene matches: 17. There are 16 residues in the CDR3. CDR3 amino acids: CSATGTVGLGFYIQYF. Written as DNA, the CDR3 is TGCAGTGCTACCGGGACAGTGGGGTTGGGATTTTACATTCAGTACTTC.

At least ten counts were recorded for this clonotype. The chain carries TRBV6-1 and TRBJ2-2; weak D call: TRBD2 (6 bases). V was clipped by 1 base and J by 6 bases, with 9 bases between them. CDR3 length: 14 residues. Germline CDR1 MNHNS, CDR2 SASEGT. CDR3 sequence (DNA): TGTGCCAGCAGTGAAGGAGGGGAGGCCGGGGAGCTGTTTTTT. Amino acid sequence: CASSEGGEAGELFF.

In this sample, this clonotype turned up many times. The CDR3 is CASSQEERTYNEQFF. For the CDR3, the DNA is TGTGCCAGCAGCCAAGAAGAGCGGACCTACAATGAGCAGTTCTTC. This chain links TRBV4-2 with TRBJ2-1; TRBD2 might be the D (5 bases). The V gene's germline CDR1 is LGHNA and CDR2 YNFKEQ. Trimming pared 0 bases from V and 2 bases from J, leaving 8 bases between. The CDR3 length is 15 residues.

This rearrangement joins TRBV27 to TRBJ2-5; weak D call: TRBD1 (6 bases). The CDR3 totals 17 residues. From germline, CDR1 is MNHEY and CDR2 SMNVEV (reference sequence). The V end was cut by 3 bases, the J end by 1 base, with 18 bases between. The CDR3 region has the DNA TGTGCCAGCAGTTTCCCAAACCATACAGGGTCCCAAGAGACCCAGTACTTC. As protein: CASSFPNHTGSQETQYF.

The chain employs TRBV28 and TRBJ2-6; no definite D call. The CDR3 is 17 amino acids. Germline V gives CDR1 MDHEN, CDR2 SYDVKM. Trimming shortened V by 3 bases and J by 0 bases, and 12 bases separated the two germline ends. In nucleotides, the CDR3 is TGTGCCAGCAGTTTTGATCGGGCCGGCTCTGGGGCCAACGTCCTGACTTTC. Its translation: CASSFDRAGSGANVLTF.

The rearrangement links TRBV11-3 to TRBJ2-2; the D gene is possibly TRBD2 (6 bases). This CDR3 has 13 amino acids. Germline values: CDR1 SGHNT, CDR2 YENEEA. The V end was cut by 6 bases, the J end by 3 bases, with 8 bases between. The CDR3 is CASRTSYTGELFF. DNA for the CDR3: TGTGCCAGCAGGACTAGTTACACCGGGGAGCTGTTTTTT.

This clonotype was picked up many times. The V call is TRBV29-1, the J call TRBJ2-3, with D possibly TRBD1 on 6 matching bases. From germline, CDR1 is SQVTM and CDR2 ANQGSEA. CDR3 length equals 16 residues. The ends were cut back, 2 bases at V and 5 bases at J, with 20 bases in the middle. The CDR3, as DNA: TGCAGCGTTGAACAATCAGGGGCGGGTAGTGTAGATACGCAGTATTTT. The encoded protein is CSVEQSGAGSVDTQYF.

This clonotype was counted at least ten times. The J gene is TRBJ2-5, the V gene TRBV3-1, with D uncertain. Germline V gene data show CDR1 as LGHDT and CDR2 as YNNKEL (reference sequence). The CDR3 has 14 amino acids. The germline V and J ends were trimmed by 0 bases and 6 bases, with 11 bases remaining between them. This chain's CDR3 is CASSQEVVAQTQYF. The CDR3 DNA reads TGTGCCAGCAGCCAAGAAGTAGTAGCTCAGACCCAGTACTTC.

The genes are TRBV2 and TRBJ2-1; maybe TRBD2 (6 bases). Looked up from germline, CDR1 is SNHLY and CDR2 is FYNNEI. The CDR3 has 16 residues. V shed 6 bases and J shed 2 bases, with 17 bases lying between them. CDR3 coding DNA: TGTGCCAGCAGCCTCAGAGCGGGCGACACCTACAATGAGCAGTTCTTC. Translating gives CASSLRAGDTYNEQFF.

V usage is TRBV5-1 and J usage is TRBJ2-1; the D gene is possibly TRBD1 (6 bases). Trimming cost V 0 bases and J 6 bases, with 10 bases left between them. Per germline, CDR1 SGHRS and CDR2 YFSETQ. There are 14 residues in the CDR3. The chain's CDR3 is CASSLVLQGNEQFF. CDR3 in DNA: TGCGCCAGCAGCTTGGTCTTACAGGGCAATGAGCAGTTCTTC.

In this sample, this clonotype turned up many times. The rearrangement links TRBV27 to TRBJ1-1; 7 bases are shared with TRBD1. The CDR3 runs to 15 residues. Germline CDR1 reads MNHEY; CDR2 reads SMNVEV (reference sequence). The V and J ends lost 7 bases and 1 base, in that order; junction bases with no gene match: 9. In DNA, the CDR3 is TGTGCCAGCACCTCGTACGGGACAGAGAACACTGAAGCTTTCTTT. The encoded protein is CASTSYGTENTEAFF.

This clonotype turned up a few times. V and J are TRBV3-1 and TRBJ2-1; D gene uncertain. The V end lost 3 bases, the J end lost 1 base, and 7 bases lay between the germline ends. Germline values: CDR1 LGHDT, CDR2 YNNKEL (reference sequence). The CDR3 is 14 amino acids. The CDR3 reads CASSQGISYNEQFF. CDR3 nucleotide sequence: TGTGCCAGCAGCCAGGGTATTTCCTACAATGAGCAGTTCTTC.